This TCR beta chain was captured in a study of T cell repertoires in cytomegalovirus infection. Study-level information: Evidence of both CMV infection and a matching HLA type came from public TCR beta signatures.

A single record per CDR3 protein comes from TCRdb applying MiXCR to the reads. The sample holds fewer than 550,000 distinct CDR3 sequences, about 33% seen once. A few counts support this clonotype. Its matching antigen is unknown. Findings and limits, study-wide: Dominating the ex vivo response were TCR beta clonotypes that were CMV-specific and HLA-C-restricted. Carriers of CMV plus the relevant HLA were identified by cumulative public TCR beta family frequency.

CDR3 length equals 13 residues. CDR1 MNHNY and CDR2 SVGAGI come from the germline V gene (reference sequence). V was clipped by 2 bases and J by 4 bases, with 8 bases between them. The TCR originated in a human donor in good health (CMV status not recorded). Some clones in this sample may be carry-over from other donors' samples. Sequencing input: PBMCs. The chain couples TRBV6-6 to TRBJ1-2; no definite D call. CDR3 residues: CASSYGSGYGYTF. In DNA form, the CDR3 reads TGTGCCAGCAGTTACGGCTCAGGCTATGGCTACACCTTC.